This TCR beta chain was documented in a study of blood T cell repertoires in COVID-19. Study summary: PBMCs, B-cell-depleted T cells, or T cells provided the cDNA or gDNA that made up the material.

Data came from immunoSEQ multiplex PCR; TCRdb stores just in-frame clones and leaves some out. Of over 85,000 clones listed, roughly 87% are singletons. The sequenced sample consisted of peripheral blood. This sequence was found in a man in his 70s with acute or convalescent COVID-19.

This CDR3 is CASSSHRGSNIQYF. For the CDR3, the DNA is TGTGCCAGTAGTTCACACAGGGGGTCAAACATTCAGTACTTC. The J gene is TRBJ2-4, the V gene TRBV19, with TRBD1 matching 8 bases. The CDR3 spans 14 residues. The V gene end was trimmed by 5 bases and the J gene end by 6 bases; junction bases not matched to a gene: 6. CDR1 and CDR2 (germline): LNHDA, SQIVND (reference sequence).